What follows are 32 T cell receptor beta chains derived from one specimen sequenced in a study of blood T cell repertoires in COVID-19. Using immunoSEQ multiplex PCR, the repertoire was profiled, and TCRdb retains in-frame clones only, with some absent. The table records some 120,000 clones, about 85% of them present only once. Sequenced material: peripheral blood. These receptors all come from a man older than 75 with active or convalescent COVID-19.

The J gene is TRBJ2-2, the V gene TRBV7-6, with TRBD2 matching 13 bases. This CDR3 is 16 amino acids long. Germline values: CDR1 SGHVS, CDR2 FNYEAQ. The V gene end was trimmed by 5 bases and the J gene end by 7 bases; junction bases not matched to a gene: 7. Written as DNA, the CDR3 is TGTGCCAGCAGCCCCGGACTAGCGGGGGCGGGCGGGGAGCTGTTTTTT. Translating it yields CASSPGLAGAGGELFF. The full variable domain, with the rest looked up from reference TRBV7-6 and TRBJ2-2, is GAGVSQSPRYKVTKRGQDVALRCDPISGHVSLYWYRQALGQGPEFLTYFNYEAQQDKSGLPNDRFSAERPEGSISTLTIQRTEQRDSAMYRCASSPGLAGAGGELFFGEGSRLTVL.

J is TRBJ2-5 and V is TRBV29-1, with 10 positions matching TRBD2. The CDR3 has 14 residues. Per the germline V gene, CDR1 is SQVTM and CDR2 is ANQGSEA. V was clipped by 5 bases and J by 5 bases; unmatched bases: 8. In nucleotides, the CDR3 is TGCAGCGTTCGTGGGACTAGCGAGTTCGAGACCCAGTACTTC. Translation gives CSVRGTSEFETQYF.

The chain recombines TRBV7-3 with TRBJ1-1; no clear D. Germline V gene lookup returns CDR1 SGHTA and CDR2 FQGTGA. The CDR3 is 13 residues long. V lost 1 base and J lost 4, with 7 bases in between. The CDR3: CASSLSEGTEAFF. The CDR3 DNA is TGTGCCAGCAGCTTAAGTGAGGGCACTGAAGCTTTCTTT.

The CDR3 sequence: CARSPQGQPNEKLFF. The CDR3 region has the DNA TGTGCCAGAAGCCCGCAAGGACAGCCGAATGAAAAACTGTTTTTT. V and J are TRBV5-3 and TRBJ1-4, with a weak D call TRBD1 (6 bases). TRBV5-3 has ORF status, its function being uncertain. The CDR3 has 15 amino acids. V lost 4 bases and J lost 5, with 15 bases in between.

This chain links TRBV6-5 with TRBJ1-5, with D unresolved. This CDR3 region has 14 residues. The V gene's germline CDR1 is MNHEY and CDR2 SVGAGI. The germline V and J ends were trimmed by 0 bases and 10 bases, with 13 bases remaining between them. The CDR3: CASSYSISLPPQHF. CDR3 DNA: TGTGCCAGCAGTTACTCGATTAGCCTCCCACCCCAGCATTTT.

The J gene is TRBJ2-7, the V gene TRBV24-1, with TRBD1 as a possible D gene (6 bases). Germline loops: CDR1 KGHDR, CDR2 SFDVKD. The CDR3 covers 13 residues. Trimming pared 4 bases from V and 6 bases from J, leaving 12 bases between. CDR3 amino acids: CATSDPTGFEQYF. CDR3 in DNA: TGTGCCACCAGTGACCCCACAGGGTTCGAGCAGTACTTC.

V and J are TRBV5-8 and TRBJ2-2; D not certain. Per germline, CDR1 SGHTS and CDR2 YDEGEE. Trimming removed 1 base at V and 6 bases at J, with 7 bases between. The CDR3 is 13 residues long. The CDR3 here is CASSLLKPGELFF. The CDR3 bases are TGTGCCAGCAGCTTGTTAAAGCCCGGGGAGCTGTTTTTT.

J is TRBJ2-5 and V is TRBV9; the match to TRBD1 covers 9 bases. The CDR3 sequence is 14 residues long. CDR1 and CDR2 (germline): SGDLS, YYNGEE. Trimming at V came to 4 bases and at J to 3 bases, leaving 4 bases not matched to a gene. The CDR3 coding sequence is TGTGCCAGCAGCCAGACAGGGGGTAAAGAGACCCAGTACTTC. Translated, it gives CASSQTGGKETQYF.

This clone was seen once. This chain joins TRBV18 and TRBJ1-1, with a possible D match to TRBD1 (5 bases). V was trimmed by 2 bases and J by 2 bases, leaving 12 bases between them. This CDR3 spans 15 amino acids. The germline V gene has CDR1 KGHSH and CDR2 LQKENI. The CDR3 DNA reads TGTGCCAGCTCACCATCGCCAGGGAAAAACACTGAAGCTTTCTTT. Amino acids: CASSPSPGKNTEAFF.

DNA for the CDR3: TGTGCCAGCAGTTTAGTTCAGGGAGGTAACTATGGCTACACCTTC. Protein: CASSLVQGGNYGYTF. The rearrangement joins TRBV27 to TRBJ1-2; a possible D gene is TRBD1 (5 bases). The V end lost 2 bases, the J end lost 1 base, and 11 bases lay between the germline ends. CDR3 length equals 15 residues. Germline CDR1 and CDR2: MNHEY and SMNVEV (reference sequence).

The CDR3, as DNA: TGTGCCACCAGTGATGGTGGAACAGGGAGAGCCAAAAACATTCAGTACTTC. It specifies CATSDGGTGRAKNIQYF. The chain combines TRBV24-1 with TRBJ2-4; D might be TRBD1 (6 bases). CDR3 length: 17 amino acids. From germline, CDR1 is KGHDR and CDR2 SFDVKD. V gave up 3 bases and J gave up 0 bases, with 14 bases separating them.

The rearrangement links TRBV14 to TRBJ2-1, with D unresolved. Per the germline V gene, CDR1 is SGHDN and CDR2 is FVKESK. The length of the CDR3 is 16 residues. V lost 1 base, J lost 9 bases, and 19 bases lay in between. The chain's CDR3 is CASSQVQTPPSREQFF. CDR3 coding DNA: TGTGCCAGCAGCCAAGTTCAGACTCCCCCCTCCCGTGAGCAGTTCTTC.

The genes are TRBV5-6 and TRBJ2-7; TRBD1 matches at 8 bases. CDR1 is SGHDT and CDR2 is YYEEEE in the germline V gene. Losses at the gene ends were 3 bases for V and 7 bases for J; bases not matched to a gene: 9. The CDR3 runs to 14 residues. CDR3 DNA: TGTGCCAGCAGCTCAGGACAGGGAGGCTGGGAGCAGTACTTC. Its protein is CASSSGQGGWEQYF.

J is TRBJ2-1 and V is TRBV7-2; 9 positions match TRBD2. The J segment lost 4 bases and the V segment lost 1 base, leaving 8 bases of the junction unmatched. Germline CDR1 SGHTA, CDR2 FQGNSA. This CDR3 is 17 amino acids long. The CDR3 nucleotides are TGTGCCAGCAGCTTAGACGTAGCGGGAGTTGGTTACAATGAGCAGTTCTTC. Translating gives CASSLDVAGVGYNEQFF. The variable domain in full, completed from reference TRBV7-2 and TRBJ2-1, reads GAGVSQSPSNKVTEKGKDVELRCDPISGHTALYWYRQSLGQGLEFLIYFQGNSAPDKSGLPSDRFSAERTGGSVSTLTIQRTQQEDSAVYLCASSLDVAGVGYNEQFFGPGTRLTVL.

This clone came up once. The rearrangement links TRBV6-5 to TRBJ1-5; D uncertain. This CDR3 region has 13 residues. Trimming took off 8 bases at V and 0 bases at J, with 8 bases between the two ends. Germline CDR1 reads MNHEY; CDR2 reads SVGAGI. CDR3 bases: TGTGCCAGCCGGGTGAATAGCAATCAGCCCCAGCATTTT. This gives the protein CASRVNSNQPQHF.

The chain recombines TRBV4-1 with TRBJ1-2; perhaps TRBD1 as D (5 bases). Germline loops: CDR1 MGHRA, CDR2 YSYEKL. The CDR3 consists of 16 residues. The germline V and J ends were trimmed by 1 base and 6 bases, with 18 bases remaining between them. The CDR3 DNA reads TGCGCCAGCAGCCAAGGGACAACCTTCCAAGGGGATGGCTACACCTTC. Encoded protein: CASSQGTTFQGDGYTF.

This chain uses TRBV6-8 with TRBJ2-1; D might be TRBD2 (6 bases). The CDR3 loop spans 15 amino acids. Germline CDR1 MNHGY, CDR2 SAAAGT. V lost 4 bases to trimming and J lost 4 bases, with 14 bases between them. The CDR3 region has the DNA TGTGCCAGCAGTTGTAGGCGGGGTCTGTACAATGAGCAGTTCTTC. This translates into CASSCRRGLYNEQFF.

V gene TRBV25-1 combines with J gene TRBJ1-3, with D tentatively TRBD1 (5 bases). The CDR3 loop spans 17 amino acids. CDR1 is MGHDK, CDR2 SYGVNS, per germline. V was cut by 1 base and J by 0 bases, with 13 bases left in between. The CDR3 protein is CASSELQTASSGNTIYF. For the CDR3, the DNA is TGTGCCAGCAGTGAATTGCAGACAGCCAGCTCTGGAAACACCATATATTTT.

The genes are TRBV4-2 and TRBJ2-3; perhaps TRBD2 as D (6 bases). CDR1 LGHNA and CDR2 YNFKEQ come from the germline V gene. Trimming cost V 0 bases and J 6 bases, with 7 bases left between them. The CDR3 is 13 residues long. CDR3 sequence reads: CASSQDRGDTQYF. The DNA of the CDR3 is TGTGCCAGCAGCCAAGATCGGGGGGATACGCAGTATTTT.

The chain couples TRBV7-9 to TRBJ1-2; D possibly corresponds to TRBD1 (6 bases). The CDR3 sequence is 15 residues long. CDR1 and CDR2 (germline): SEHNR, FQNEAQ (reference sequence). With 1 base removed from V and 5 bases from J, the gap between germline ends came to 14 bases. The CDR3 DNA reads TGTGCCAGCAGCTTAGGGCAGGGGCGATGGTATGGCTACACCTTC. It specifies CASSLGQGRWYGYTF.

The CDR3 bases are TGTGCCAGTACCCCCGGACAGGGGTCTGAGCAGTTCTTC. Amino acid sequence: CASTPGQGSEQFF. The J gene is TRBJ2-1, the V gene TRBV19; the match to TRBD1 covers 9 bases. This CDR3 is 13 amino acids long. V was pared by 7 bases and J by 9 bases, with 7 bases of the junction left unmatched. Germline V gene data show CDR1 as LNHDA and CDR2 as SQIVND (reference sequence).

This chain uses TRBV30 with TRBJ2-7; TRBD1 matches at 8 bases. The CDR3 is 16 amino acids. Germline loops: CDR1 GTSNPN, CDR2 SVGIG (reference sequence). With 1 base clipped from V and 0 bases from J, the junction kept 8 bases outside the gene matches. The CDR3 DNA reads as TGTGCCTGGAGTGGTCAGGGGACAGGCAGCTCCTACGAGCAGTACTTC. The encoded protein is CAWSGQGTGSSYEQYF.

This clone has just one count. In DNA, the CDR3 is TGTGCCAGCAGGGAGGACGCCCATGAGCAGTTCTTC. Encoded protein: CASREDAHEQFF. The chain links TRBV6-4 to TRBJ2-1, with a tentative D call TRBD2 (5 bases). Germline V gene sequence: CDR1 MRHNA, CDR2 SNTAGT. Between the trimmed V and J ends, which lost 6 bases and 8 bases, there was a span of 11 bases. The CDR3 extends over 12 amino acids.

CDR3 sequence (DNA): TGTGCCAGCAGCCAGCGGGGGGCGGGAGGCCGGCACTACAATGAGCAGTTCTTC. This encodes CASSQRGAGGRHYNEQFF. The chain uses TRBV11-3 and TRBJ2-1, with 9 bases identical to TRBD2. The CDR3 has 18 amino acids. Germline CDR1 SGHNT, CDR2 YENEEA. With 5 bases clipped from V and 3 bases from J, the junction kept 14 bases outside the gene matches.

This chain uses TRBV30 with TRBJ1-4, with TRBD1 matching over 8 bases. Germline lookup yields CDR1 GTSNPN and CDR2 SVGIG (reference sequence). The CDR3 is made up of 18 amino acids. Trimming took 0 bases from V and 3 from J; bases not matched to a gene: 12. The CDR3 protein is CAWSVQGRGLIANEKLFF. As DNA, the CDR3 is TGTGCCTGGAGTGTACAAGGCAGGGGGCTAATAGCTAATGAAAAACTGTTTTTT.

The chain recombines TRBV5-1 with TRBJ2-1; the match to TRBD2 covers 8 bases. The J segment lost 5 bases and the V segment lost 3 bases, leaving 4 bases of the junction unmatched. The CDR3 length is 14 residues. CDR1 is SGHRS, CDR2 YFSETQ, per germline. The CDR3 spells CASSSPGGNNEQFF. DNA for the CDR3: TGCGCCAGCAGCTCCCCGGGGGGGAACAATGAGCAGTTCTTC.

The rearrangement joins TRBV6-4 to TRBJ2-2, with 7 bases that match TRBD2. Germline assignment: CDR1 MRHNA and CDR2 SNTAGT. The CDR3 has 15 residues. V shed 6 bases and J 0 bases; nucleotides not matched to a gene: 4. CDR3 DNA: TGTGCCAGCAGCCCAACTAGCGCGAACACCGGGGAGCTGTTTTTT. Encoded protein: CASSPTSANTGELFF.

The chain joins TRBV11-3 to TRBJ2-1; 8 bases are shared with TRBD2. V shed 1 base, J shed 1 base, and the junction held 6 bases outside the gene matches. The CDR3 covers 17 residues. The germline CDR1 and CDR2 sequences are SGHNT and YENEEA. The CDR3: CASSLGPAGVSYNEQFF. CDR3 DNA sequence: TGTGCCAGCAGCTTAGGCCCAGCGGGAGTTTCCTACAATGAGCAGTTCTTC.

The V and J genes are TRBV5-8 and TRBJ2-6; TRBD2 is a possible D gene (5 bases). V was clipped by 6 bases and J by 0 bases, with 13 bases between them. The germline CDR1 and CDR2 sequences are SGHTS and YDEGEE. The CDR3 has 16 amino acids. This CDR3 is CASTPRLFSGANVLTF. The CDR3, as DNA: TGTGCCAGCACCCCTAGACTATTCTCTGGGGCCAACGTCCTGACTTTC.

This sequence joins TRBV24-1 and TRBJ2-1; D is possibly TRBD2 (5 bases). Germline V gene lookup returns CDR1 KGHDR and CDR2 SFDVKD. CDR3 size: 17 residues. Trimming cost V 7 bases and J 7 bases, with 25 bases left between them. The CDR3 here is CATSPSLGRGETNEQFF. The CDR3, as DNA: TGTGCCACCAGCCCAAGTCTAGGACGGGGTGAGACGAATGAGCAGTTCTTC.

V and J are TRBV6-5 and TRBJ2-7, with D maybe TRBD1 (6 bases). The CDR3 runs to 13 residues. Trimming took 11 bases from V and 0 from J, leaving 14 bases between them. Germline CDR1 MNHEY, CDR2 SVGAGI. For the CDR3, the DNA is TGTGCCGGGTCAGACAGGAGCTCCTACGAGCAGTACTTC. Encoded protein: CAGSDRSSYEQYF.

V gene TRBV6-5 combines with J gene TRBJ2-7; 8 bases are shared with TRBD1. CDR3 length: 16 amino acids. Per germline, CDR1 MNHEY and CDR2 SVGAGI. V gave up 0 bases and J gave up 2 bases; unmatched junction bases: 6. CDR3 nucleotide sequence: TGTGCCAGCAGTTACTCTGGGGGCAGGGGGCCCTACGAGCAGTACTTC. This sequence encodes CASSYSGGRGPYEQYF.